Shown below are 20 T cell receptor beta chains from a single sample sequenced in a study of blood T cell repertoires in COVID-19. Clones were read by immunoSEQ multiplex PCR, and TCRdb kept only the in-frame ones, dropping some. The sample carries 250,000 to 300,000 clones, around 89% recorded once. Sequencing input: PBMCs or T cells enriched from blood (not recorded which). These TCRs come from a man aged 40-55 years who had recovered from COVID-19.

V is TRBV27 and J is TRBJ1-2, with D possibly matching TRBD1 (5 bases). CDR1 and CDR2 (germline): MNHEY, SMNVEV (reference sequence). This CDR3 contains 15 residues. Between the trimmed V and J ends, which lost 5 bases and 0 bases, there was a span of 13 bases. The CDR3 sequence is CASSRWGGTNYGYTF. DNA of the CDR3: TGTGCCAGCAGTCGTTGGGGGGGGACTAACTATGGCTACACCTTC.

The rearrangement joins TRBV3-1 (or the pseudogene TRBV3-2) to TRBJ2-1; D is perhaps TRBD1 (5 bases). This CDR3 contains 15 residues. From germline, CDR1 is LGHDT and CDR2 YNNKEL (reference sequence). Deletions cut 5 bases from V and 0 bases from J, with 11 bases between. The CDR3 here is CASSKTESSYNEQFF. CDR3 in DNA: TGTGCCAGCAGCAAGACAGAGAGCTCCTACAATGAGCAGTTCTTC.

The V gene is TRBV27, the J gene TRBJ1-5; D is possibly TRBD1 (6 bases). The CDR3 length is 13 residues. V gave up 1 base and J gave up 7 bases, with 8 bases separating them. CDR1 is MNHEY, CDR2 SMNVEV, per germline (reference sequence). The CDR3 protein is CASSLWGQQPQHF. In nucleotides, the CDR3 is TGTGCCAGCAGTTTATGGGGACAACAGCCCCAGCATTTT.

The V gene is TRBV9, the J gene TRBJ1-6; D unclear. V dropped 0 bases and J dropped 0 bases, with 7 bases sitting between them. The germline CDR1 and CDR2 sequences are SGDLS and YYNGEE. The CDR3 has 16 residues. CDR3 sequence: CASSVEPHSYNSPLHF. The CDR3 DNA is TGTGCCAGCAGCGTAGAGCCCCACTCCTATAATTCACCCCTCCACTTT.

This chain links TRBV7-2 with TRBJ2-7, with 7 bases matching TRBD2. There are 14 residues in the CDR3. Unmatched junction bases numbered 4, after V lost 2 bases and J lost 3 bases. Per the germline V gene, CDR1 is SGHTA and CDR2 is FQGNSA. CDR3 nucleotides: TGTGCCAGCAGCTTACTAGCGGTGGGCTACGAGCAGTACTTC. Protein: CASSLLAVGYEQYF.

V and J are TRBV14 and TRBJ2-5; TRBD2 aligns across 9 bases. Germline V CDR1 and CDR2: SGHDN, FVKESK. The V and J ends lost 1 base and 3 bases, in that order; junction bases with no gene match: 6. There are 16 residues in the CDR3. The DNA for the CDR3 is TGTGCCAGCAGCCAAGTTCGCCTAGCGGGAAAAGAGACCCAGTACTTC. Its protein product is CASSQVRLAGKETQYF.

This rearrangement joins TRBV2 to TRBJ2-3; perhaps TRBD1 as D (6 bases). CDR3 length: 15 residues. CDR1 is SNHLY, CDR2 FYNNEI, per germline. V was clipped by 6 bases and J by 1 base, with 14 bases between them. The CDR3 loop reads CASSSDRWGTDTQYF. DNA for the CDR3: TGTGCCAGCAGCTCAGACAGGTGGGGCACAGATACGCAGTATTTT.

This rearrangement joins TRBV10-2 to TRBJ2-3; possibly TRBD2 for D (5 bases). The V gene's germline CDR1 is WSHSY and CDR2 SAAADI. This CDR3 has 15 amino acids. The V end was cut by 2 bases, the J end by 0 bases, with 9 bases between. The CDR3 spells CASSEVSDSTDTQYF. CDR3 coding DNA: TGCGCCAGCAGTGAGGTTAGCGACAGCACAGATACGCAGTATTTT.

The chain joins TRBV29-1 to TRBJ2-5; 7 bases map to TRBD1. The CDR3 has 13 amino acids. Germline V lookup: CDR1 SQVTM, CDR2 ANQGSEA. V lost 7 bases to trimming and J lost 4 bases; unmatched junction nucleotides: 9. The CDR3 nucleotides are TGCAGCGCCAACTGGGACAGCGGAGAGACCCAGTACTTC. This encodes CSANWDSGETQYF.

The chain joins TRBV3-1 (or the pseudogene TRBV3-2) to TRBJ1-1; 9 bases align to TRBD1. The CDR3 has 16 amino acids. The germline V gene has CDR1 LGHDT and CDR2 YNNKEL (reference sequence). V shed 2 bases and J 7 bases; nucleotides not matched to a gene: 11. The CDR3 DNA sequence: TGTGCCAGCAGCCAACGATGGAGGACAGGGGCGGGTGAAGCTTTCTTT. Translated: CASSQRWRTGAGEAFF.

V usage is TRBV6-5 and J usage is TRBJ1-2; D ambiguous. The CDR3 spans 14 residues. Trimming cost V 3 bases and J 8 bases, with 16 bases left between them. Germline-derived CDR1 and CDR2 are MNHEY and SVGAGI. The CDR3 loop reads CASSYTTATRGYTF. The CDR3 DNA sequence: TGTGCCAGCAGTTATACGACCGCAACCAGGGGCTACACCTTC.

This chain connects TRBV5-4 to TRBJ2-1; 11 bases match TRBD2. The CDR3 totals 15 residues. Germline CDR1 is SGHNT and CDR2 is YYREEE (reference sequence). V was pared by 0 bases and J by 7 bases, with 3 bases of the junction left unmatched. The DNA for the CDR3 is TGTGCCAGCAGCTTGGTAGCGGGAGGGTGGAATGAGCAGTTCTTC. Its protein product is CASSLVAGGWNEQFF. The complete variable domain, with remaining parts taken from reference TRBV5-4 and TRBJ2-1, reads ETGVTQSPTHLIKTRGQQVTLRCSSQSGHNTVSWYQQALGQGPQFIFQYYREEENGRGNFPPRFSGLQFPNYSSELNVNALELDDSALYLCASSLVAGGWNEQFFGPGTRLTVL.

The rearrangement uses TRBV6-4 and TRBJ2-3; 7 bases line up with TRBD2. This CDR3 spans 13 amino acids. J gave up 5 bases and V 8 bases, and 7 bases lay outside the gene matches. Germline-derived CDR1 and CDR2 are MRHNA and SNTAGT. CDR3 DNA sequence: TGTGCCAGCGGGGGGGTAGAGAAAGATACGCAGTATTTT. This sequence encodes CASGGVEKDTQYF.

The rearrangement uses TRBV5-5 and TRBJ2-5; the D gene is possibly TRBD2 (6 bases). The CDR3 has 13 amino acids. V lost 2 bases and J lost 1, with 6 bases in between. Germline assignment: CDR1 SGHKS and CDR2 YYEKEE (reference sequence). CDR3: CASSFGGQETQYF. The CDR3 DNA sequence: TGTGCCAGCAGCTTCGGGGGCCAAGAGACCCAGTACTTC.

J is TRBJ1-2 and V is TRBV12-3 or TRBV12-4; D remains unclear. There are 13 residues in the CDR3. V was cut by 3 bases and J by 2 bases, with 7 bases left in between. The CDR3 is CASSLSLNYGYTF. The DNA of the CDR3 is TGTGCCAGCAGTTTGAGTCTGAACTATGGCTACACCTTC.

V gene TRBV3-1 (or the pseudogene TRBV3-2) combines with J gene TRBJ2-3; tentatively, D is TRBD2 (5 bases). Germline assignment: CDR1 LGHDT and CDR2 YNNKEL (reference sequence). V lost 0 bases to trimming and J lost 2 bases, with 15 bases between them. The CDR3 length is 17 residues. The CDR3 region has the DNA TGTGCCAGCAGCCAAGATCCGCTAGCCCAGATCACAGATACGCAGTATTTT. Its translation: CASSQDPLAQITDTQYF.

The rearrangement uses TRBV19 and TRBJ2-1; 9 bases are shared with TRBD2. There are 14 residues in the CDR3. Germline V CDR1 and CDR2: LNHDA, SQIVND (reference sequence). After removal of 2 bases from V and 16 bases from J, the junction contained 12 bases not matched to a gene. The CDR3 sequence: CASSITASTSGPFF. Here the CDR3 DNA reads TGTGCCAGTAGTATAACCGCTTCGACTAGCGGCCCTTTCTTC.

The count of this clone is one. The rearrangement links TRBV12-5 to TRBJ2-1; 8 nucleotides agree with TRBD2. CDR1 LGHNT and CDR2 FRNRAP come from the germline V gene. Trimming at V came to 6 bases and at J to 4 bases, leaving 11 bases not matched to a gene. This CDR3 contains 16 residues. CDR3 amino acids: CASGPVARGAYNEQFF. In nucleotides, the CDR3 is TGTGCTAGTGGGCCGGTCGCGCGGGGGGCTTACAATGAGCAGTTCTTC.

This chain connects TRBV11-2 to TRBJ1-6, with TRBD1 identical over 7 bases. Germline assignment: CDR1 SGHAT and CDR2 FQNNGV. V shed 1 base and J 7 bases; nucleotides not matched to a gene: 16. The CDR3 is 19 amino acids. The DNA for the CDR3 is TGTGCCAGCAGCTTAGCACCCCGGGGACAGACAATAGCCAATTCACCCCTCCACTTT. Translation gives CASSLAPRGQTIANSPLHF.

The count of this clone is one. The chain employs TRBV5-1 and TRBJ2-7, with 7 bases that match TRBD1. Germline V gene lookup returns CDR1 SGHRS and CDR2 YFSETQ. This CDR3 is 12 amino acids long. The junction had 4 bases not matched to a gene; V was cut back by 3 bases and J by 7 bases. The CDR3 protein is CASSSTGNEQYF. The CDR3 nucleotides read TGCGCCAGCAGCTCGACAGGGAATGAGCAGTACTTC.